This T cell receptor beta chain was captured in a study of blood T cell repertoires in COVID-19. Whole-study context: PBMCs, B-cell-depleted T cells, or T cells were the source of the cDNA or gDNA that made up the material.

Germline V gives CDR1 KGHSH, CDR2 LQKENI. The V end lost 3 bases, the J end lost 0 bases, and 11 bases lay between the germline ends. This CDR3 is 15 amino acids long. Profiled with immunoSEQ multiplex PCR; TCRdb holds only in-frame clones, not every one. The data hold about 130,000 clones, with roughly 77% observed a single time. This receptor was obtained from a woman aged 70-85 years with COVID-19, enrolled during active disease. The sequencing input was peripheral blood. The genes are TRBV18 and TRBJ1-1, with D hard to call. CDR3 amino acids: CASSPGSGMNTEAFF. The DNA of the CDR3 is TGTGCCAGCTCACCTGGGTCAGGTATGAACACTGAAGCTTTCTTT.